The 18 T cell receptor beta chains reported below all come from one sample, sequenced in a study of T cell clonality in common variable immunodeficiency. Profiling relied on immunoSEQ multiplex PCR, and the TCRdb table lists in-frame clones only, not all of them. The record shows 50,000 to 60,000 clones for this sample, with no singletons present. Sequencing was performed on peripheral blood mononuclear cells. The receptors were sampled from a person aged 18 to 70 in good health.

Many counts were recorded for this clone. The read finishes 3 residues shy of the CDR3 end, and the germline J gene is used to complete it. V is TRBV14 and J is TRBJ2-3, with D possibly TRBD1 on 6 matching bases. Germline assignment: CDR1 SGHDN and CDR2 FVKESK. The V and J ends lost 2 bases and 2 bases respectively, with 20 bases between them. The CDR3 is 18 amino acids. The CDR3 here is CASSQYLRQGIYTDTQYF. The CDR3 bases that were read are TGTGCCAGCAGCCAATACCTGAGGCAGGGGATCTACACAGATACG.

This clone was found a few times. The CDR3 goes on 3 residues after the read ends, and that part is filled in from the germline J gene. J is TRBJ2-7 and V is TRBV2, with 7 positions matching TRBD1. V lost 7 bases to trimming and J lost 2 bases; unmatched junction nucleotides: 5. This CDR3 contains 13 residues. CDR1 SNHLY and CDR2 FYNNEI come from the germline V gene. CDR3 loop: CASNRDSTYEQYF. CDR3 DNA (partial): TGTGCCAGCAACCGGGACAGTACCTACGAG.

As regards this clone: Coverage ceases 3 residues before the CDR3 finishes, and the germline J gene fills in the end. This chain uses TRBV11-3 with TRBJ2-3, with TRBD2 as a possible D gene (6 bases). This CDR3 has 15 residues. CDR1 and CDR2 from the germline V gene are SGHNT and YENEEA. V was cut by 8 bases and J by 1 base, with 16 bases left in between. CDR3 amino acids: CASSVGLAGTDTQYF. CDR3 DNA (partial): TGTGCCAGCTCCGTGGGGTTAGCGGGCACAGATACG. The full variable domain, its missing parts supplied by reference TRBV11-3 and TRBJ2-3, is EAGVVQSPRYKIIEKKQPVAFWCNPISGHNTLYWYLQNLGQGPELLIRYENEEAVDDSQLPKDRFSAERLKGVDSTLKIQPAELGDSAVYLCASSVGLAGTDTQYFGPGTRLTVL.

This clone was seen many times. The CDR3 end lies 3 residues beyond the end of the read and is filled in from the germline J gene. The rearrangement links TRBV18 to TRBJ2-5; 8 nucleotides align to TRBD1. With 3 bases clipped from V and 0 bases from J, the junction kept 6 bases outside the gene matches. The CDR3 runs to 16 residues. Germline CDR1 KGHSH, CDR2 LQKENI. Incomplete CDR3 DNA: TGTGCCAGCTCACCTAAGAACAGGGGGTACCAAGAGACC. Its translation is CASSPKNRGYQET. In full, the CDR3 is CASSPKNRGYQETQYF.

This clone was picked up many times. The DNA ends 3 residues before the CDR3 does, and the rest of the CDR3 is filled in from the germline J gene. This chain uses TRBV20-1 with TRBJ2-3; TRBD2 matches 10 bases. The germline V gene has CDR1 DFQATT and CDR2 SNEGSKA (reference sequence). V was clipped by 6 bases and J by 2 bases; unmatched bases: 11. This CDR3 spans 16 amino acids. The CDR3 loop reads CSAESASGGNTDTQYF. The part of the CDR3 DNA that was read is TGCAGTGCAGAGTCGGCTAGCGGGGGTAACACAGATACG.

A note on this clone: The missing CDR3 end, 3 residues past where the read stops, is filled in from the germline J gene. The rearrangement joins TRBV19 to TRBJ2-3; a possible D gene is TRBD2 (6 bases). V was cut by 9 bases and J by 4 bases, with 8 bases left in between. CDR3 size: 11 residues. Germline loops: CDR1 LNHDA, CDR2 SQIVND (reference sequence). CDR3 in amino acids: CARTGADTQYF. The sequenced CDR3 bases are TGTGCCAGGACGGGGGCAGATACG.

This clone showed up many times. The CDR3 is cut off 3 residues early in the read; its end comes from the germline J gene. The V call is TRBV5-4, the J call TRBJ1-6, with D possibly matching TRBD1 (6 bases). Germline V gene sequence: CDR1 SGHNT, CDR2 YYREEE (reference sequence). This CDR3 has 14 residues. V was clipped by 4 bases and J by 6 bases, with 11 bases between them. CDR3 in amino acids: CASSLRDTNSPLHF. The CDR3 bases that were read are TGTGCCAGCAGCCTCCGGGACACTAATTCACCC.

This clone was seen many times. The read terminates 3 residues before the CDR3 end, so the remaining end is supplied by the germline J gene. V is TRBV13 and J is TRBJ2-3, with a weak D call TRBD2 (7 bases). The CDR3 spans 14 residues. Germline CDR1 PRHDT, CDR2 FYEKMQ (reference sequence). CDR3 DNA, as far as it was read: TGTGCCAGCAGCTCGCGGGGGCGCCGCCCAACG. Its protein is CASSSRGRRPT. The entire CDR3 reads CASSSRGRRPTQYF.

This clone was detected ten times or more. The read gets to within 3 residues of the CDR3 end, and the germline J gene fills in the rest. This rearrangement joins TRBV29-1 to TRBJ2-1; 7 bases are a match to TRBD1. Germline values: CDR1 SQVTM, CDR2 ANQGSEA. The CDR3 is 14 residues long. J lost 1 base, V lost 5 bases, and 5 bases had no gene match. The sequenced part of the CDR3 DNA is TGCAGCGTTAACCGGGACAGTTCCTACAATGAG. It translates to CSVNRDSSYNE. The whole CDR3 region reads CSVNRDSSYNEQFF.

In this sample, this clone turned up many times. The DNA ends 3 residues before the CDR3 does, and the rest of the CDR3 is filled in from the germline J gene. This chain uses TRBV9 with TRBJ1-2, with a possible D match to TRBD1 (5 bases). CDR1 is SGDLS and CDR2 is YYNGEE in the germline V gene. The CDR3 has 14 residues. This chain's CDR3 is CASSPTRFWGGYTF. The part of the CDR3 DNA that was read is TGTGCCAGCAGCCCAACACGATTCTGGGGCGGC.

This clone appeared many times. CDR3 sequence reads: CASSLNRDRYVYEQYF. CDR3 DNA (partial): TGTGCCAGCAGCCTCAACCGGGACAGGTACGTCTACGAG. The chain carries TRBV7-3 and TRBJ2-7, with 8 bases matching TRBD1. Read sequence stops 3 residues before the CDR3 end, and the germline J gene provides the missing end. CDR1 and CDR2 from the germline V gene are SGHTA and FQGTGA. The CDR3 is 16 amino acids. V dropped 5 bases and J dropped 3; count of bases not matched to a gene: 12.

Note on this clone: The observed sequence ends 3 residues before the CDR3 terminus, with the missing tail filled in from the germline J gene. The rearrangement uses TRBV19 and TRBJ1-6, with TRBD1 identical over 9 bases. The CDR3 covers 14 residues. Germline V gene sequence: CDR1 LNHDA, CDR2 SQIVND (reference sequence). V was clipped by 3 bases and J by 10 bases; unmatched bases: 4. The CDR3 sequence: CASSIRQGDSPLHF. The CDR3 DNA, read in part, is TGTGCCAGTAGTATTAGACAGGGGGACTCACCC. Full variable domain (remainder filled in from reference TRBV19 and TRBJ1-6): DGGITQSPKYLFRKEGQNVTLSCEQNLNHDAMYWYRQDPGQGLRLIYYSQIVNDFQKGDIAEGYSVSREKKESFPLTVTSAQKNPTAFYLCASSIRQGDSPLHFGNGTRLTVT.

With regard to this clone: The read finishes 3 residues shy of the CDR3 end, and the germline J gene is used to complete it. J is TRBJ1-5 and V is TRBV30; weak D call: TRBD1 (6 bases). CDR3 length: 14 residues. V shed 0 bases and J shed 6 bases, with 12 bases lying between them. From germline, CDR1 is GTSNPN and CDR2 SVGIG (reference sequence). The part of the CDR3 DNA that was read is TGTGCCTGGAGTGTGTCCAGGGGTGGTCAGCCC. It is translated as CAWSVSRGGQP. The whole CDR3 sequence reads CAWSVSRGGQPQHF.

This clone has at least ten counts. The read falls 3 residues short of the CDR3 end, and the missing part is taken from the germline J gene. This chain connects TRBV2 to TRBJ1-5; weak D call: TRBD1 (5 bases). CDR3 size: 15 residues. The V and J ends lost 2 bases and 4 bases respectively, with 12 bases between them. CDR1 SNHLY and CDR2 FYNNEI come from the germline V gene. CDR3 loop: CASSERGALNQPQHF. CDR3 DNA (partial): TGTGCCAGCAGTGAAAGGGGCGCTTTAAATCAGCCC.

This clone appeared many times. The CDR3 goes on 3 residues after the read ends, and that part is filled in from the germline J gene. The chain uses TRBV23-1 and TRBJ2-7; D possibly corresponds to TRBD1 (5 bases). TRBV23-1 is an open reading frame, and its role is uncertain. V was clipped by 4 bases and J by 1 base, with 8 bases between them. CDR3 length equals 13 residues. The chain's CDR3 is CASSPDKSYEQYF. The DNA read from the CDR3 is TGCGCCAGCAGTCCGGACAAATCCTACGAG.

This clone has just a few counts. The observed sequence ends 3 residues before the CDR3 terminus, with the missing tail filled in from the germline J gene. The V gene is TRBV19, the J gene TRBJ1-5; the D is unclear. The germline V gene encodes CDR1 LNHDA and CDR2 SQIVND (reference sequence). This CDR3 region has 15 residues. Trimming took off 1 base at V and 7 bases at J, with 14 bases between the two ends. CDR3 region: CASSIANGLRQPQHF. CDR3 DNA, as far as it was read: TGTGCCAGTAGTATAGCAAACGGTCTTCGGCAGCCC.

In the case of this clone: Read sequence stops 3 residues before the CDR3 end, and the germline J gene provides the missing end. J is TRBJ1-1 and V is TRBV19; D gene uncertain. This CDR3 spans 12 amino acids. Germline CDR1 LNHDA, CDR2 SQIVND (reference sequence). The V end lost 4 bases, the J end lost 5 bases, and 8 bases lay between the germline ends. The DNA read from the CDR3 is TGTGCCAGTAGTAGCACGGGTACTGAA. This encodes CASSSTGTE. The entire CDR3 protein is CASSSTGTEAFF. Looking up the rest from reference TRBV19 and TRBJ1-1 gives the full variable domain: DGGITQSPKYLFRKEGQNVTLSCEQNLNHDAMYWYRQDPGQGLRLIYYSQIVNDFQKGDIAEGYSVSREKKESFPLTVTSAQKNPTAFYLCASSSTGTEAFFGQGTRLTVV.

This clone has ten or more counts. The CDR3 end falls 3 residues outside the read, so it is completed with the germline J gene. This chain links TRBV7-3 with TRBJ2-3; 9 bases fit TRBD1. The V segment lost 4 bases and the J segment 8 bases; nucleotides outside the gene matches: 1. Germline lookup yields CDR1 SGHTA and CDR2 FQGTGA. The CDR3 covers 12 residues. CDR3 sequence reads: CASSSTGGTQYF. CDR3 bases read: TGTGCCAGCAGCTCGACAGGGGGTACG. Based on the CDR3 plus reference TRBV7-3 and TRBJ2-3, the full variable domain is GAGVSQTPSNKVTEKGKYVELRCDPISGHTALYWYRQSLGQGPEFLIYFQGTGAADDSGLPNDRFFAVRPEGSVSTLKIQRTERGDSAVYLCASSSTGGTQYFGPGTRLTVL.